Below are 29 T cell receptor beta chains sequenced from a single sample in a study of shared T cell receptors in the human thymus. The table came from immunoSEQ multiplex PCR; TCRdb's copy has only in-frame clones and leaves some out. The top ten clones hold 0.0094% of a sample with hundreds of thousands of clones, 87% of them seen once. These data were also filed under a second study, of human thymus T cells.

The specimen sequenced was thymocytes. All receptors come from a boy younger than two with a congenital heart defect.

The chain is built from TRBV27 and TRBJ1-4; no firm D call. V was cut by 6 bases and J by 2 bases, with 13 bases left in between. The CDR3 covers 15 residues. CDR1 is MNHEY, CDR2 SMNVEV, per germline (reference sequence). CDR3 nucleotide sequence: TGTGCCAGCAGGCCTTATGACACTACTAATGAAAAACTGTTTTTT. Protein sequence: CASRPYDTTNEKLFF.

The chain carries TRBV10-3 and TRBJ1-2, with a possible D match to TRBD1 (6 bases). Germline assignment: CDR1 ENHRY and CDR2 SYGVKD. The CDR3 totals 13 residues. V lost 7 bases, J lost 1 base, and 10 bases lay in between. DNA of the CDR3: TGTGCCATCACCCCAGGGGTTAACTATGGCTACACCTTC. Residues: CAITPGVNYGYTF.

The V and J genes are TRBV27 and TRBJ1-2, with D unresolved. Germline values: CDR1 MNHEY, CDR2 SMNVEV (reference sequence). CDR3 length: 15 residues. The V end lost 8 bases, the J end lost 5 bases, and 21 bases lay between the germline ends. The CDR3 sequence is CASATEPTFRYGYTF. DNA of the CDR3: TGTGCCAGCGCTACAGAACCTACTTTTCGTTATGGCTACACCTTC.

This sequence joins TRBV7-8 and TRBJ2-1, with 11 bases aligning to TRBD2. CDR3 length: 15 residues. Losses at the gene ends were 4 bases for V and 4 bases for J; bases not matched to a gene: 3. Germline CDR1 SGHVS, CDR2 FQNEAQ. Here the CDR3 DNA reads TGTGCCAGCAGCTCGGGACTAGCGGAGTACAATGAGCAGTTCTTC. It yields the protein CASSSGLAEYNEQFF.

Regarding this clone: The identical CDR3 is also encoded by other nucleotide sequences in the sample. The chain employs TRBV4-2 and TRBJ1-6, with 9 bases matching TRBD1. After removal of 4 bases from V and 2 bases from J, the junction contained 6 bases not matched to a gene. Germline-derived CDR1 and CDR2 are LGHNA and YNFKEQ. CDR3 length: 17 amino acids. CDR3 sequence (DNA): TGTGCCAGCAGCCCCCTGACAGGGGGACCCTATAATTCACCCCTCCACTTT. Its protein is CASSPLTGGPYNSPLHF.

This chain links TRBV6-6 with TRBJ2-7, with a tentative D call TRBD2 (5 bases). V lost 0 bases, J lost 3 bases, and 12 bases lay in between. Germline V gene lookup returns CDR1 MNHNY and CDR2 SVGAGI (reference sequence). The CDR3 is 15 amino acids. CDR3 sequence reads: CASSYSRGIHYEQYF. CDR3 nucleotides: TGTGCCAGCAGTTACTCGAGAGGGATTCACTACGAGCAGTACTTC.

In this sample, this clone turned up once. This rearrangement joins TRBV5-4 to TRBJ2-1; tentatively, D is TRBD1 (5 bases). CDR3 length: 17 residues. V was trimmed by 1 base and J by 0 bases, leaving 14 bases between them. Germline V lookup: CDR1 SGHNT, CDR2 YYREEE (reference sequence). The CDR3 DNA is TGTGCCAGCAGCTTGCTGCACAGGATTAGCTCCTACAATGAGCAGTTCTTC. Its translation: CASSLLHRISSYNEQFF.

The rearrangement uses TRBV19 and TRBJ2-2; 12 nucleotides line up with TRBD2. V was pared by 4 bases and J by 5 bases, with 8 bases of the junction left unmatched. Germline V gene data show CDR1 as LNHDA and CDR2 as SQIVND (reference sequence). This CDR3 is 17 amino acids long. The CDR3 region has the DNA TGTGCCAGTAGTACCAGACTAGCGGGAGAACCTACCGGGGAGCTGTTTTTT. Translated: CASSTRLAGEPTGELFF.

The chain recombines TRBV6-1 with TRBJ2-7; D remains unclear. Trimming took off 3 bases at V and 2 bases at J, with 8 bases between the two ends. The CDR3 is made up of 13 amino acids. CDR1 is MNHNS, CDR2 SASEGT, per germline. The DNA for the CDR3 is TGTGCCAGCAGTGAGATTCAGGCCTACGAGCAGTACTTC. The encoded protein is CASSEIQAYEQYF.

In this sample, this clone turned up once. The CDR3 bases are TGCGCCAGCAGCTTGCAGGGAGGGCTCGAGCAGTACTTC. The encoded protein is CASSLQGGLEQYF. The rearrangement joins TRBV5-1 to TRBJ2-7; 7 bases fit TRBD2. The V gene end was trimmed by 1 base and the J gene end by 6 bases; junction bases not matched to a gene: 4. The CDR3 is 13 amino acids. CDR1 and CDR2 from the germline V gene are SGHRS and YFSETQ.

The CDR3 sequence: CSVAPPDRLFTEAFF. The CDR3, as DNA: TGCAGCGTAGCCCCCCCGGACAGGCTCTTCACTGAAGCTTTCTTT. This chain joins TRBV29-1 and TRBJ1-1; 7 bases line up with TRBD1. This CDR3 spans 15 amino acids. V trimming: 6 bases; J trimming: 4 bases; junction bases outside the gene matches: 14. Germline V CDR1 and CDR2: SQVTM, ANQGSEA. Full variable domain (missing parts from reference TRBV29-1 and TRBJ1-1): SAVISQKPSRDICQRGTSLTIQCQVDSQVTMMFWYRQQPGQSLTLIATANQGSEATYESGFVIDKFPISRPNLTFSTLTVSNMSPEDSSIYLCSVAPPDRLFTEAFFGQGTRLTVV.

This chain links TRBV14 with TRBJ2-7; D perhaps matches TRBD1 (6 bases). There are 18 residues in the CDR3. CDR1 is SGHDN and CDR2 is FVKESK in the germline V gene. V lost 2 bases to trimming and J lost 2 bases, with 22 bases between them. The CDR3 protein is CASSQSGRDKHKTYEQYF. In DNA, the CDR3 is TGTGCCAGCAGCCAATCAGGTCGGGACAAGCACAAGACCTACGAGCAGTACTTC.

This clone was found a few times. The chain has TRBV6-4 and TRBJ1-1, with D possibly being TRBD1 (5 bases). From germline, CDR1 is MRHNA and CDR2 SNTAGT. Trimming cost V 11 bases and J 2 bases, with 12 bases left between them. The CDR3 spans 12 residues. CDR3 bases: TGTGCCCCCGCCTGGGGCAACACTGAAGCTTTCTTT. Translated, it gives CAPAWGNTEAFF.

This clone was found a few times. This chain joins TRBV6-6 and TRBJ1-4; D may be TRBD1 (5 bases). CDR1 is MNHNY, CDR2 SVGAGI, per germline (reference sequence). CDR3 length equals 14 residues. Trimming pared 2 bases from V and 6 bases from J, leaving 10 bases between. CDR3 DNA: TGTGCCAGCAGTTACCACAGGAAGGATGAAAAACTGTTTTTT. It specifies CASSYHRKDEKLFF.

The chain combines TRBV6-5 with TRBJ1-1; D remains unclear. CDR1 MNHEY and CDR2 SVGAGI come from the germline V gene. V was shortened by 6 bases and J by 5 bases, with 13 bases between the two germline ends. CDR3 length: 13 residues. In DNA, the CDR3 is TGTGCCAGCAGCCCTTCCTCGGTAACTGAAGCTTTCTTT. Translating gives CASSPSSVTEAFF.

The rearrangement uses TRBV7-9 and TRBJ1-5; 7 nucleotides align to TRBD1. The CDR3 extends over 17 amino acids. V shed 5 bases and J 1 base; nucleotides not matched to a gene: 11. Germline V gives CDR1 SEHNR, CDR2 FQNEAQ (reference sequence). DNA for the CDR3: TGTGCCAGCAGCCAAACCCCAGACAGGGTGAGCAATCAGCCCCAGCATTTT. It codes for CASSQTPDRVSNQPQHF. The whole variable domain, filled in from reference TRBV7-9 and TRBJ1-5, reads DTGVSQNPRHKITKRGQNVTFRCDPISEHNRLYWYRQTLGQGPEFLTYFQNEAQLEKSRLLSDRFSAERPKGSFSTLEIQRTEQGDSAMYLCASSQTPDRVSNQPQHFGDGTRLSIL.

The chain carries TRBV6-1 and TRBJ1-1, with D possibly being TRBD1 (6 bases). Germline V gives CDR1 MNHNS, CDR2 SASEGT. Trimming shortened V by 3 bases and J by 0 bases, and 11 bases separated the two germline ends. The CDR3 length is 15 residues. The CDR3 protein is CASSDQQGMNTEAFF. As DNA, the CDR3 is TGTGCCAGCAGTGACCAACAGGGCATGAACACTGAAGCTTTCTTT.

Turning to this clone: Additional DNA sequences in this sample encode the identical CDR3. The rearrangement links TRBV4-3 to TRBJ1-6, with TRBD1 as a possible D gene (5 bases). The germline V gene has CDR1 LGHNA and CDR2 YSLEER. This CDR3 is built from 15 residues. The V gene lost 8 bases and the J gene lost 0 bases, with 11 bases spanning the gap. The chain's CDR3 is CASGTGSSYNSPLHF. Here the CDR3 DNA reads TGCGCCAGCGGCACAGGAAGCTCCTATAATTCACCCCTCCACTTT.

The V call is TRBV19, the J call TRBJ1-2; tentatively, D is TRBD1 (5 bases). From germline, CDR1 is LNHDA and CDR2 SQIVND (reference sequence). V gave up 1 base and J gave up 5 bases, with 14 bases separating them. The CDR3 is made up of 15 amino acids. CDR3 sequence: CASSIVGRARYGYTF. DNA for the CDR3: TGTGCCAGTAGTATAGTGGGCAGGGCTCGGTATGGCTACACCTTC.

V is TRBV10-3 and J is TRBJ1-2; the D is unclear. The germline CDR1 and CDR2 sequences are ENHRY and SYGVKD. V dropped 7 bases and J dropped 3 bases, with 15 bases sitting between them. This CDR3 comprises 14 residues. CDR3 DNA: TGTGCCATCAAACGGGTCTCACAAGACTATGGCTACACCTTC. This encodes CAIKRVSQDYGYTF.

CDR3 nucleotide sequence: TGTGCCAGCAGTACGGGACACGAGAATTCACCCCTCCACTTT. This encodes CASSTGHENSPLHF. The chain joins TRBV6-5 to TRBJ1-6; the D gene is possibly TRBD1 (6 bases). CDR1 and CDR2 (germline): MNHEY, SVGAGI. The CDR3 covers 14 residues. V was pared by 5 bases and J by 7 bases, with 12 bases between.

The chain uses TRBV25-1 and TRBJ2-3, with D perhaps TRBD2 (5 bases). Germline CDR1 reads MGHDK; CDR2 reads SYGVNS. V shed 2 bases and J shed 1 base, with 7 bases lying between them. The CDR3 runs 14 residues. The CDR3 DNA reads TGTGCCAGCAGTGAAATGGAGGGCACAGATACGCAGTATTTT. Its translation is CASSEMEGTDTQYF.

This rearrangement joins TRBV10-2 to TRBJ2-1, with 8 positions matching TRBD2. J was trimmed by 4 bases and V by 6 bases; bases with no gene match: 20. The germline V gene encodes CDR1 WSHSY and CDR2 SAAADI. The CDR3 contains 19 residues. For the CDR3, the DNA is TGCGCCAGCAGGGCCCCGACTAGCGCTCCCATCCGGAGTTACAATGAGCAGTTCTTC. Amino acids: CASRAPTSAPIRSYNEQFF.

The chain employs TRBV6-5 and TRBJ1-1, with 8 bases that match TRBD1. Germline CDR1 reads MNHEY; CDR2 reads SVGAGI. The V segment lost 8 bases and the J segment 7 bases; nucleotides outside the gene matches: 12. This CDR3 contains 14 residues. The CDR3 region is CASSSFTGGNEAFF. As DNA, the CDR3 is TGTGCCAGCTCTTCATTTACAGGGGGGAATGAAGCTTTCTTT.

The chain uses TRBV30 and TRBJ2-1; no firm D call. Germline CDR1 is GTSNPN and CDR2 is SVGIG (reference sequence). Trimming removed 4 bases at V and 10 bases at J, with 14 bases between. CDR3 length: 12 residues. CDR3: CAWTLLVSEQFF. As DNA, the CDR3 is TGTGCCTGGACCCTTCTAGTTAGCGAGCAGTTCTTC.

This chain's CDR3 is CASSRRGRNTGELFF. The CDR3 coding sequence is TGTGCCAGCAGCCGCAGGGGGCGGAACACCGGGGAGCTGTTTTTT. The rearrangement uses TRBV14 and TRBJ2-2; 8 positions match TRBD1. CDR3 length equals 15 residues. Trimming at V came to 4 bases and at J to 1 base, leaving 2 bases not matched to a gene. Germline CDR1 SGHDN, CDR2 FVKESK. Supplemented by reference TRBV14 and TRBJ2-2, the full variable domain reads EAGVTQFPSHSVIEKGQTVTLRCDPISGHDNLYWYRRVMGKEIKFLLHFVKESKQDESGMPNNRFLAERTGGTYSTLKVQPAELEDSGVYFCASSRRGRNTGELFFGEGSRLTVL.

The chain combines TRBV29-1 with TRBJ2-1; D unclear. The CDR3 totals 15 residues. Germline CDR1 reads SQVTM; CDR2 reads ANQGSEA. Deletions cut 0 bases from V and 5 bases from J, with 14 bases between. The DNA of the CDR3 is TGCAGCGTTGAAGATCTTGCGAGCCCAAACAATGAGCAGTTCTTC. Amino acids: CSVEDLASPNNEQFF.

The rearrangement links TRBV6-6 to TRBJ2-3, with TRBD1 as a possible D gene (5 bases). Trimming stripped 6 bases from V and 1 base from J, with 17 bases between. The CDR3 contains 16 residues. In germline, CDR1 is MNHNY, CDR2 SVGAGI (reference sequence). The chain's CDR3 is CASSRPAGQGTDTQYF. DNA for the CDR3: TGTGCCAGCAGCCGACCGGCCGGACAAGGCACAGATACGCAGTATTTT.

This clone was recorded once. V is TRBV6-1 and J is TRBJ1-5; 9 bases map to TRBD1. The CDR3 is 15 residues long. Germline CDR1 and CDR2: MNHNS and SASEGT. J gave up 6 bases and V 5 bases, and 8 bases lay outside the gene matches. The CDR3 DNA follows: TGTGCCAGCAGTTTACAGGGGGCGGGGGGTCAGCCCCAGCATTTT. Translated: CASSLQGAGGQPQHF.